This section outlines one T cell receptor beta chain sequence together with its context. A read error may explain this, as a much larger clone is one base away. The source of the sample is a study of blood T cells in healthy people across ages. The CDR3 is made up of 17 amino acids. CDR1 and CDR2 (germline): SGHAT, FQNNGV. With a J-beta primer mix and a sample-barcoded 5' primer, a second PCR ran roughly 6 to 11 cycles. Via MiXCR, TCRdb re-called the 5' RACE reads, giving one row per CDR3 protein. The repertoire consists of 1.5 million or so distinct CDR3 sequences, with roughly two fifths occurring once and the leading ten covering 4%.

The sample comprised blood. The sequence derives from a woman under 30 in good health. The gene calls are TRBV11-2 and TRBJ1-2, with D possibly matching TRBD1 (5 bases). CDR3 loop: CASSLDNPGTANYGHTF. Written as DNA, the CDR3 is TGTGCCAGCAGCTTAGATAACCCCGGGACGGCTAACTATGGCCACACCTTC.